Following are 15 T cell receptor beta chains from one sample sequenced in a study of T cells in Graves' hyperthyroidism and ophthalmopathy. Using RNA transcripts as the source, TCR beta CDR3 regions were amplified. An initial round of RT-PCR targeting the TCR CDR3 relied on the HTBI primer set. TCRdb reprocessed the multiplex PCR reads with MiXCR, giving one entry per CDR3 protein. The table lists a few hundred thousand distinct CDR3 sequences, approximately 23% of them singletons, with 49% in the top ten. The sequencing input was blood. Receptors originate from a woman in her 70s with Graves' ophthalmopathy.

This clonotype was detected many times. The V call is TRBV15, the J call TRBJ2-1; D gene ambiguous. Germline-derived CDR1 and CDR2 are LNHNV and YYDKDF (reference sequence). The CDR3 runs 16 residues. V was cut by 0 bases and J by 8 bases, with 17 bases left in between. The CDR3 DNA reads TGTGCCACCAGCAGAGATCGAATAGTGGGTAGGGATGAGCAGTTCTTC. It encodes CATSRDRIVGRDEQFF. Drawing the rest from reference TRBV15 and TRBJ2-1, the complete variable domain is DAMVIQNPRYQVTQFGKPVTLSCSQTLNHNVMYWYQQKSSQAPKLLFHYYDKDFNNEADTPDNFQSRRPNTSFCFLDIRSPGLGDTAMYLCATSRDRIVGRDEQFFGPGTRLTVL.

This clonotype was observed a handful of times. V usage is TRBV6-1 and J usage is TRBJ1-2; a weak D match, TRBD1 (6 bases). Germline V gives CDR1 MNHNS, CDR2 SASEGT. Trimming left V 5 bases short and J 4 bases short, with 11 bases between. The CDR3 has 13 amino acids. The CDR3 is CASSTDSLYGYTF. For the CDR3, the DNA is TGTGCCAGCAGTACGGACAGTCTCTATGGCTACACCTTC.

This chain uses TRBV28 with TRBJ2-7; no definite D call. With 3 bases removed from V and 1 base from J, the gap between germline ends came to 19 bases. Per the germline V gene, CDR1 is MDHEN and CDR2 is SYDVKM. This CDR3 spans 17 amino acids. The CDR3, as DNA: TGTGCCAGCAGTTTCCGGTCGGCGTCATCGGCTTCCTACGAGCAGTACTTC. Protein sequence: CASSFRSASSASYEQYF.

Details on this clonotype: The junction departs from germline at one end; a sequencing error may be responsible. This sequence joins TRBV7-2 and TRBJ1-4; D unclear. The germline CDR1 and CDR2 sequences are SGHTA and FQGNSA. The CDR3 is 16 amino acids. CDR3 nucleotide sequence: TGTGCCGGCAGCTTAGGAGACCTAGCAACTAATGAAAAACTGTTTTTT. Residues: CAGSLGDLATNEKLFF. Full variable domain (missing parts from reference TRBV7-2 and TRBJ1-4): GAGVSQSPSNKVTEKGKDVELRCDPISGHTALYWYRQSLGQGLEFLIYFQGNSAPDKSGLPSDRFSAERTGGSVSTLTIQRTQQEDSAVYLCAGSLGDLATNEKLFFGSGTQLSVL.

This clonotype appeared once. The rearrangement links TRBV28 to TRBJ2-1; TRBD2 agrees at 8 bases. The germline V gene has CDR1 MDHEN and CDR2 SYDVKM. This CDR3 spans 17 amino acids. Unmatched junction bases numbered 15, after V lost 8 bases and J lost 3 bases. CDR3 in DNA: TGTGCCAGCGGCCCCTCCCCACAGCGGGGGTTCTACAATGAGCAGTTCTTC. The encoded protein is CASGPSPQRGFYNEQFF.

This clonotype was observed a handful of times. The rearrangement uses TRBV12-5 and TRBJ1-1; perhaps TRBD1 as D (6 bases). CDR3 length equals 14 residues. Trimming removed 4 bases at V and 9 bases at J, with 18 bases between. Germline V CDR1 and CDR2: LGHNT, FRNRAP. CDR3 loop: CASGYSGASKKAFF. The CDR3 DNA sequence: TGTGCTAGTGGTTACTCGGGGGCGAGTAAGAAAGCTTTCTTT.

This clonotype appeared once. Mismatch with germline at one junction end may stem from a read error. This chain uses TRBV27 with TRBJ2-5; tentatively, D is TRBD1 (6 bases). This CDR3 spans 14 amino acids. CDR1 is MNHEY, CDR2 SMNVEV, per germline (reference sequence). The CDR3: CASSLGHQQETQCF. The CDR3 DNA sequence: TGTGCCAGCAGTTTGGGACACCAACAAGAGACCCAGTGCTTC.

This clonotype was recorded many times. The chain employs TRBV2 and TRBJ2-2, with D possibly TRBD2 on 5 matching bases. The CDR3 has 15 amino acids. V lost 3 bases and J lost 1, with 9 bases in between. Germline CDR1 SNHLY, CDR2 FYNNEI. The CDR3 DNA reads TGTGCCAGCAGTGATCCTCGGGGGAACACCGGGGAGCTGTTTTTT. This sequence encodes CASSDPRGNTGELFF.

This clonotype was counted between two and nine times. CDR3 DNA: TGTGCCAGCTCACACGGGGGGCAATATGGAAACACCATATATTTT. Amino acids: CASSHGGQYGNTIYF. The chain employs TRBV18 and TRBJ1-3, with D possibly being TRBD1 (6 bases). This CDR3 contains 15 residues. The germline V gene has CDR1 KGHSH and CDR2 LQKENI. Trimming took off 4 bases at V and 3 bases at J, with 13 bases between the two ends.

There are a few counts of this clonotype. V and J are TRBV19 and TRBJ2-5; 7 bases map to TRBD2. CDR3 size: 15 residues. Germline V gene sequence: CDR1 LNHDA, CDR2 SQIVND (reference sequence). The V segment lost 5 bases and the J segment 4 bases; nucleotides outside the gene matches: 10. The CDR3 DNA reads TGTGCCAGTAGTGTAGGCGGGAGTCGTATAGAGACCCAGTACTTC. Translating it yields CASSVGGSRIETQYF.

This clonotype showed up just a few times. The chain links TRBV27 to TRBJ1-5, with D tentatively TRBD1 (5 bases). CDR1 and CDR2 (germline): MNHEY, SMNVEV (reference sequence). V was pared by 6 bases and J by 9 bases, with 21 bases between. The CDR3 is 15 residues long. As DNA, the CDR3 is TGTGCCAGCAGCCGTGGTAATGGGGGGATGCGGCCCCAGCATTTT. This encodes CASSRGNGGMRPQHF.

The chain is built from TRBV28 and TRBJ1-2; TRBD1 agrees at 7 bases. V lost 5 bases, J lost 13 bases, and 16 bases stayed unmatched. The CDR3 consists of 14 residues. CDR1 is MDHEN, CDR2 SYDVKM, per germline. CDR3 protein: CASSIDRASRGSTF. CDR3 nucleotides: TGTGCCAGCAGTATCGACAGGGCCTCCCGGGGGAGCACCTTC.

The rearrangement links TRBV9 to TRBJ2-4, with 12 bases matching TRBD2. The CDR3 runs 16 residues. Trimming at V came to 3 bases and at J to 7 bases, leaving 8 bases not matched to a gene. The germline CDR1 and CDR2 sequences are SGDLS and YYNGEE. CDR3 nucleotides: TGTGCCAGCAGCGACCGACTAGCGGGAGAGGGGAACATTCAGTACTTC. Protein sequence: CASSDRLAGEGNIQYF.

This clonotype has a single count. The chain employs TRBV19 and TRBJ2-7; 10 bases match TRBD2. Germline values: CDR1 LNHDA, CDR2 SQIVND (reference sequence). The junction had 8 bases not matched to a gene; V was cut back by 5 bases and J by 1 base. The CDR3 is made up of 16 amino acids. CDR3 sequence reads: CASSAWLAGASYEQYF. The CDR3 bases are TGTGCCAGTAGTGCCTGGCTAGCGGGAGCGTCCTACGAGCAGTACTTC.

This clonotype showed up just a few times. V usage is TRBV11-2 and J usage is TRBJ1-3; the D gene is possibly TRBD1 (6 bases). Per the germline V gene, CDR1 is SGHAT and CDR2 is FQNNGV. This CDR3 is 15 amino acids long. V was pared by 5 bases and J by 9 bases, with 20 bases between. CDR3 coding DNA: TGTGCCAGCAGCCCAAGACAGGCCCTGGGGGGCACCATATATTTT. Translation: CASSPRQALGGTIYF.